A single T cell receptor beta chain is shown here with its context. The antigen it binds to is not known. One base away there is no much larger clone; base qualities are not given. These data belong to a study of blood T cell repertoires in COVID-19 (TCRdb year 2020). Study-wide context: Samples covering the acute and convalescent phases of COVID-19 were provided by collaborators in the United States, Italy and Spain. The prospective study material was composed of cDNA or gDNA derived from T cells, B-cell-depleted T cells, or PBMCs. The dataset comprised deeply sampled blood TCRbeta repertoires from subjects exposed to, actively infected with, or recovered from COVID-19. The repertoires were released in a freely available public database meant as a resource for research on the immune response to SARS-CoV-2. The samples were drawn from the first 160 participants of the ongoing ImmuneRACE study and from some 1,300 subjects provided by 6 global collaborators. The sample metadata nearly always contained a de-identified subject ID, COVID-19 status, age in years and sex. Where available, HLA class I and class II types were obtained from metadata supplied by the sample provider rather than from assay-based typing. Broad study findings and their caveats: The quantity of clinical and demographic metadata differed by source and by participant and was supplied without curation.

The immunoSEQ Assay, a bias-controlled multiplex PCR, was used to amplify TCRbeta CDR3 regions from genomic DNA. Per the source publication's procedure: The number of nucleated cells in each sample was estimated from the amplification of reference gene primers within the assay. Sequence reads were collapsed and filtered to measure the absolute abundance of every unique TCRbeta CDR3 rearrangement. For each sample, productive Simpson clonality was calculated as the square root of Simpson's diversity index over productive rearrangements. The source is immuneACCESS, and TCRdb retained only in-frame sequences with V and J called. Part of the clones is not carried over; for the studies checked, unresolved V genes explain less than half of this, and the remainder is unexplained. That table furnishes V, J and clone size, whereas the DNA furnished D and trimming. The sample profile shows approximately 210,000 clones; approximately 89% of them were found once. Roughly 5% of the sample belongs to the ten largest clones.

The collaborating institutions used their own protocols to collect whole blood in K2EDTA tubes. For TCRbeta analysis, collaborators shipped samples in one of three forms: frozen whole blood, isolated PBMCs, or DNA extracted from either of those sample types. The clonotype originates from a woman aged 35 to 49 with acute or convalescent COVID-19. The sequenced material came from peripheral blood.

The CDR3 loop reads CASSSTGTSVRETQYF. The nucleotides are TGTGCCAGCAGTTCCACCGGGACTAGCGTGAGAGAGACCCAGTACTTC. Here the chain combines TRBV6-5 and TRBJ2-5; 10 bases in the junction line up with TRBD2. V lost 4 bases and J lost 4 bases, and the count of bases not matched to a germline gene is 9. CDR1 and CDR2 are read off the germline V gene as MNHEY and SVGAGI. Including cysteine and phenylalanine, the CDR3 has 16 amino acids. The entry retains the CDR3 DNA only, 48 bases that are in frame from base 1.